The present T cell receptor beta chain was sequenced within a study of T cells in Graves' hyperthyroidism and ophthalmopathy. Template material for amplifying TCR beta CDR3 regions consisted of RNA transcripts. TCR CDR3 regions were first amplified by RT-PCR with HTBI primers. TCRdb re-derived calls from the multiplex PCR reads in MiXCR, one entry per CDR3 protein. In the table there are hundreds of thousands of distinct CDR3 sequences, approximately 14% of which are singletons. Germline loops: CDR1 DFQATT, CDR2 SNEGSKA (reference sequence). The ends were cut back, 3 bases at V and 1 base at J, with 9 bases in the middle. The CDR3 consists of 13 residues.

This TCR derives from a woman aged 18-35 years with Graves' hyperthyroidism. Material: blood. V gene TRBV20-1 combines with J gene TRBJ1-2; no reliable D call. The CDR3 bases are TGCAGTGCTAGGAACTCATATAACTATGGCTACACCTTC. Translating it yields CSARNSYNYGYTF.